This record concerns one T cell receptor (beta chain) sequence. CDR3 length equals 14 residues. Recovery among Cohort 3 donors was established by two negative PCRs, clearance, or symptom resolution. These data belong to a study of blood T cell repertoires in COVID-19. Overall study: Sources were T cells, B-cell-depleted T cells, or PBMCs; the material itself was cDNA or gDNA.

In the authors' methods: By means of reference gene primer amplification, nucleated cell counts were estimated. Clones were read by immunoSEQ multiplex PCR, and TCRdb kept only the in-frame ones, dropping some. V and J calls and clone size are as listed in that table; D and trimming were resolved from the DNA. Of 240,000 or so clones listed, 80% to 90% are singletons. The sample taken for sequencing was PBMCs or T cells enriched from blood (not recorded which). The sequence was obtained from a man between 35 and 55 years old who had recovered from COVID-19. The chain recombines TRBV21-1 with TRBJ1-1; no DNA check was done on the table's D call, TRBD1. TRBV21-1 is a listed pseudogene. The CDR3, as DNA: TGTGCCAGCAGAGTTCGGACAGGGGGCACTGAAGCTTTCTTT. This encodes CASRVRTGGTEAFF.